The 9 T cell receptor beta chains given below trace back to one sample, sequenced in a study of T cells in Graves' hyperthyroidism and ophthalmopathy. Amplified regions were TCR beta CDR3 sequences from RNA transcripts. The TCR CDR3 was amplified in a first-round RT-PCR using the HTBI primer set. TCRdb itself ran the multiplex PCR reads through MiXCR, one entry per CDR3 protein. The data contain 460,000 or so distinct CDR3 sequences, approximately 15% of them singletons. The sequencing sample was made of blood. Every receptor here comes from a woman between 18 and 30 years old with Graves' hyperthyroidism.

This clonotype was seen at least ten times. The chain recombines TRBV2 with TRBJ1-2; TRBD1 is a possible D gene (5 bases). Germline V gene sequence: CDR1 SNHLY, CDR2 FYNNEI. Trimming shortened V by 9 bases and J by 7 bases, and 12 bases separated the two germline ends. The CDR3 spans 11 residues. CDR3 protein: CASSSGVGYTF. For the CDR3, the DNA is TGTGCCAGTAGTTCGGGGGTTGGCTACACCTTC.

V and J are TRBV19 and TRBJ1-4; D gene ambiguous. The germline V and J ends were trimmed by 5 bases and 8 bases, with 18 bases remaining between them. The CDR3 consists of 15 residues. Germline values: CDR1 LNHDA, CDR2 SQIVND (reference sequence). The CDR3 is CASSPTGTDLEKLFF. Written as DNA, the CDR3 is TGTGCCAGTAGTCCGACCGGCACAGATTTGGAAAAACTGTTTTTT.

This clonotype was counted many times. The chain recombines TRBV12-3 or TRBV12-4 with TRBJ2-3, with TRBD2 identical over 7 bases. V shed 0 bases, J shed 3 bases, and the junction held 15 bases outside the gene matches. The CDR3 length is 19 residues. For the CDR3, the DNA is TGTGCCAGCAGTTTAGCGCTCGGGGTCGGGCGGGAGTGGACAGATACGCAGTATTTT. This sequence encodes CASSLALGVGREWTDTQYF.

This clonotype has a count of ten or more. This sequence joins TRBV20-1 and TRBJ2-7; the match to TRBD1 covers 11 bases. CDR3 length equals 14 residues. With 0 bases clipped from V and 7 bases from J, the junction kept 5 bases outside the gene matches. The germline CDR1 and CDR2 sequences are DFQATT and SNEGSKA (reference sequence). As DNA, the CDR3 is TGCAGTGCTAGAGACTCGGACAGGGGGCGTGAGCAGTACGTC. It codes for CSARDSDRGREQYV.

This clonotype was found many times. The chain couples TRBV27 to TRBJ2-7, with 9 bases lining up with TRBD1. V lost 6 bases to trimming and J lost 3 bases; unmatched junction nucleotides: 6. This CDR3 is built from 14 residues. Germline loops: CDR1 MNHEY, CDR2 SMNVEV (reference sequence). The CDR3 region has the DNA TGTGCCAGCAGCAACAAGGGACAGGGCTACGAGCAGTACTTC. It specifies CASSNKGQGYEQYF.

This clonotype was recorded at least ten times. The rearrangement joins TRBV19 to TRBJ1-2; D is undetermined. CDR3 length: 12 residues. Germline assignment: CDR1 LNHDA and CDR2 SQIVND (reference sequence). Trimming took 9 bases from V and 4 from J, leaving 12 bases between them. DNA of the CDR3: TGTGCCAGCCGCGTGATTAGCTATGGCTACACCTTC. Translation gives CASRVISYGYTF.

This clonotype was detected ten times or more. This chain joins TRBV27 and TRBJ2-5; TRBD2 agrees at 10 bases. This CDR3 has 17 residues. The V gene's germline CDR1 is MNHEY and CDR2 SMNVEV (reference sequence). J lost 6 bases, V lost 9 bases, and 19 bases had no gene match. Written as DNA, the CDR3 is TGTGCCAGTACCCCTTTAAGGCTAGCGGGAGACTTTAAGACCCAGTACTTC. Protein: CASTPLRLAGDFKTQYF.

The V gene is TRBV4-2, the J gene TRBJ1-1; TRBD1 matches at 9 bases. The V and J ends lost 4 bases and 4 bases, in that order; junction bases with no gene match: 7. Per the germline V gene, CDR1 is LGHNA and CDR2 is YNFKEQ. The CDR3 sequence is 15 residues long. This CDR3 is CASSPRDRAGTEAFF. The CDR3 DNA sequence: TGTGCCAGCAGCCCACGGGACAGGGCGGGCACTGAAGCTTTCTTT.

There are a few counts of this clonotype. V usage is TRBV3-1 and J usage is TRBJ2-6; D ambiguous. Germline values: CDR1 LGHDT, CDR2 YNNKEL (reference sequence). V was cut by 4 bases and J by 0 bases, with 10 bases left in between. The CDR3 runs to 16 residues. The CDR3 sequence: CASSRFVSSGANVLTF. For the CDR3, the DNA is TGTGCCAGCAGCCGTTTTGTAAGCTCTGGGGCCAACGTCCTGACTTTC. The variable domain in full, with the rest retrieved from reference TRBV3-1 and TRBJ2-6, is DTAVSQTPKYLVTQMGNDKSIKCEQNLGHDTMYWYKQDSKKFLKIMFSYNNKELIINETVPNRFSPKSPDKAHLNLHINSLELGDSAVYFCASSRFVSSGANVLTFGAGSRLTVL.